The entry that follows covers one T cell receptor beta chain sequence. The TCR beta library used iRepertoire HTBI primers with Arm-PCR amplification of CDR3. TCRdb fed the multiplex PCR reads into MiXCR, producing one record per CDR3 protein. The sample consists of a few hundred thousand distinct CDR3 sequences, around a quarter of them appearing once. With 5 bases removed from V and 2 bases from J, the gap between germline ends came to 8 bases. Per the germline V gene, CDR1 is SNHLY and CDR2 is FYNNEI. This CDR3 comprises 13 residues. The entry originates in a study of regulatory T cells in long-lasting Graves disease. Time point defined: persistent/refractory GD, antithyroid drugs over 5 years with positive TRAb. PBMC-derived RNA was used for the TCR library.

This sample comprised peripheral blood mononuclear cells (PBMCs), obtained when the disease was refractory, from a patient treated with antithyroid drugs. This sequence originates from a female donor with Graves disease. The V gene is TRBV2, the J gene TRBJ2-3, with no clear D. CDR3 in amino acids: CASSTRATDTQYF. The CDR3 DNA reads as TGTGCCAGCAGTACACGGGCCACAGATACGCAGTATTTT.